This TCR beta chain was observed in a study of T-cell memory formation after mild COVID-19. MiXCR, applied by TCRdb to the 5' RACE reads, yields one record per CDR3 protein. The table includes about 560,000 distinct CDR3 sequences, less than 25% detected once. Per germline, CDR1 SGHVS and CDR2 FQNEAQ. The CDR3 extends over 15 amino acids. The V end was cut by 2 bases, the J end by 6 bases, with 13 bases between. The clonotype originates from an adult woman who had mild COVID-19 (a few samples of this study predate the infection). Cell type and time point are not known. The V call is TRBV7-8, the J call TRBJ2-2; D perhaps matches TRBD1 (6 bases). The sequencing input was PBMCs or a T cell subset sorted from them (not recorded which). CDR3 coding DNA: TGTGCCAGCAGCTTAAATGGGGGCAGGGCCGGGGAGCTGTTTTTT. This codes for CASSLNGGRAGELFF.